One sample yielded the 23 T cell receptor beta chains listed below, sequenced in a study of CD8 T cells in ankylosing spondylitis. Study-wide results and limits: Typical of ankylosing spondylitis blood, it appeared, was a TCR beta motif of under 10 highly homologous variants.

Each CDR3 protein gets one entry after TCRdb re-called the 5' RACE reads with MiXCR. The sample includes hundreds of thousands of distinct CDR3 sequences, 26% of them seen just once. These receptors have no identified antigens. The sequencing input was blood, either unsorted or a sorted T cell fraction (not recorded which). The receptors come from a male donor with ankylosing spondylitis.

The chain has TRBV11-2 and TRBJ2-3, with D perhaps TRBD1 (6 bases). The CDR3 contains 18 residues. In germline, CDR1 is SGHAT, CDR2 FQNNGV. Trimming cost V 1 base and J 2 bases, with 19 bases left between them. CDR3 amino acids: CASSLVGMAGATTDTQYF. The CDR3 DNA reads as TGTGCCAGCAGCTTAGTCGGAATGGCAGGGGCCACCACAGATACGCAGTATTTT.

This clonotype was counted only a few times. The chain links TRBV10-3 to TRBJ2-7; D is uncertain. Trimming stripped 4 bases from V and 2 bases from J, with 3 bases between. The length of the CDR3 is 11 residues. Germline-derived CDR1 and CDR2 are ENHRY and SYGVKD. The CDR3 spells CAISVAYEQYF. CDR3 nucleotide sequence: TGTGCCATCAGTGTTGCCTACGAGCAGTACTTC.

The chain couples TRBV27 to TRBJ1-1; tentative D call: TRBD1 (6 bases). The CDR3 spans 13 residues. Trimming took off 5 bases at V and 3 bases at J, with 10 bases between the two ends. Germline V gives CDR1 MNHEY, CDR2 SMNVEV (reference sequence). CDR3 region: CASSPGAYTEAFF. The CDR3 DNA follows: TGTGCCAGCAGTCCAGGGGCCTACACTGAAGCTTTCTTT.

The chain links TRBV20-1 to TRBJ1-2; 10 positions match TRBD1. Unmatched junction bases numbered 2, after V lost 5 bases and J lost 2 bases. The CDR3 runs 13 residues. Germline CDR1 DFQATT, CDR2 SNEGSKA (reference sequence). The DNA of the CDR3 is TGCAGTGCTGGGACAGGGGTGAACTATGGCTACACCTTC. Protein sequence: CSAGTGVNYGYTF.

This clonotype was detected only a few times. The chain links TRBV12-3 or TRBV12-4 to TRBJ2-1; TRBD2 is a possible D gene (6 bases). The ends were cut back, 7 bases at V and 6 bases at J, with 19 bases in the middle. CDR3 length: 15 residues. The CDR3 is CASIHGSGRVNEQFF. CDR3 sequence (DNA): TGTGCCAGCATCCATGGCAGCGGGCGGGTCAATGAGCAGTTCTTC.

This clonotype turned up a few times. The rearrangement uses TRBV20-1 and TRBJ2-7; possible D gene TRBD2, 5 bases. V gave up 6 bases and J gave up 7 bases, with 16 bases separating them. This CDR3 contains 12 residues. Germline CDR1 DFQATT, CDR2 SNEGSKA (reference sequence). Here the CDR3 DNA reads TGCAGTGCCATGGACCGATCGGGGGAGCAGTACGTC. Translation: CSAMDRSGEQYV.

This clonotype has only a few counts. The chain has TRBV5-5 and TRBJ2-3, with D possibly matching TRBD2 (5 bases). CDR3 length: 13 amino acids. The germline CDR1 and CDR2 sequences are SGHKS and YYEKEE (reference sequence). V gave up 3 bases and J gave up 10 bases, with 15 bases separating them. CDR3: CASSSLDRGSQYF. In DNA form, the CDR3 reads TGTGCCAGCAGCTCTCTGGACCGGGGTTCGCAGTATTTT.

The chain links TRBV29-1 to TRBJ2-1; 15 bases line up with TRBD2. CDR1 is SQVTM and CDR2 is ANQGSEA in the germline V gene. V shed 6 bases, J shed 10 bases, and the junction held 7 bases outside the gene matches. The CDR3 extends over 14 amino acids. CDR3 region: CSVLGLAGGPEQFF. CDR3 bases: TGCAGCGTCCTCGGACTAGCGGGAGGGCCCGAGCAGTTCTTC.

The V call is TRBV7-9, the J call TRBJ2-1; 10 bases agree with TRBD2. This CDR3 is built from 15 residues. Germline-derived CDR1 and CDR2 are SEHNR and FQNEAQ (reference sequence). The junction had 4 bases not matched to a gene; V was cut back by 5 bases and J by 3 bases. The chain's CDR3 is CASSNSGRFYNEQFF. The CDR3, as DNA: TGTGCCAGCAGCAATAGCGGGAGGTTCTACAATGAGCAGTTCTTC.

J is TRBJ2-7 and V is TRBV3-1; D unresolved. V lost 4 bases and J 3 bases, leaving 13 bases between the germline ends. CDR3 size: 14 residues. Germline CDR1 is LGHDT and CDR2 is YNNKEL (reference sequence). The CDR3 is CASSPNGQDYEQYF. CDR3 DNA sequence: TGTGCCAGCAGCCCGAATGGCCAAGACTACGAGCAGTACTTC.

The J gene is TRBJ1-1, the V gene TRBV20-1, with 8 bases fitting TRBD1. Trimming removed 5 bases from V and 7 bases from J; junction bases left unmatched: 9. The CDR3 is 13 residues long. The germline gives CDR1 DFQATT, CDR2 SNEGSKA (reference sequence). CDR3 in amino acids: CSAHLQGEDEAFF. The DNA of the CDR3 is TGCAGTGCTCATTTACAGGGGGAGGATGAAGCTTTCTTT.

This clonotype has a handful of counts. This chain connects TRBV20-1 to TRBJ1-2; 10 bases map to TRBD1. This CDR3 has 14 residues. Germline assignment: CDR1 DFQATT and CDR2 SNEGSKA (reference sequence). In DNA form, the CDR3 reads TGCAAAACCGGGACAGGGGTGGACGATTATGGCTACACCTTC. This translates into CKTGTGVDDYGYTF.

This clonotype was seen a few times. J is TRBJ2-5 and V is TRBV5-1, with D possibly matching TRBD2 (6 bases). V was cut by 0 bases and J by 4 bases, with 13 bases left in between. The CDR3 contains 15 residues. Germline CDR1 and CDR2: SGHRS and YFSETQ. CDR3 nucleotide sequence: TGCGCCAGCAGCTTGGAAGGGGCGGAGGGAGAGACCCAGTACTTC. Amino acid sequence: CASSLEGAEGETQYF.

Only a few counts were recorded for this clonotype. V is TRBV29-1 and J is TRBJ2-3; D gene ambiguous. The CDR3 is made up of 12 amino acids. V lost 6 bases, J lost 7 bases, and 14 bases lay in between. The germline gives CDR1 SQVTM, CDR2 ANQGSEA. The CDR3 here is CSVEPPGNTQYF. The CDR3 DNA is TGCAGCGTGGAACCCCCTGGAAATACGCAGTATTTT.

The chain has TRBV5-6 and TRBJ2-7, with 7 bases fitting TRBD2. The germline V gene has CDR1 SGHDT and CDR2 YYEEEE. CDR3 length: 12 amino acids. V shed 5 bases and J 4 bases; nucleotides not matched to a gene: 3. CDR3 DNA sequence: TGTGCCAGCAGTCAGGGAGGGTACGAGCAGTACGTC. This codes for CASSQGGYEQYV.

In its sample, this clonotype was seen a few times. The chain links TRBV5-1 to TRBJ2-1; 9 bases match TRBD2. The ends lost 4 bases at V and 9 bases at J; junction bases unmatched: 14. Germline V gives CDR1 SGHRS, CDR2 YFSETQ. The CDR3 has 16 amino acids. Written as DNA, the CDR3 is TGCGCCAGCAGCCCCAGCGGGAGGCCCCTCTCGACTGAGCAGTTCTTC. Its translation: CASSPSGRPLSTEQFF.

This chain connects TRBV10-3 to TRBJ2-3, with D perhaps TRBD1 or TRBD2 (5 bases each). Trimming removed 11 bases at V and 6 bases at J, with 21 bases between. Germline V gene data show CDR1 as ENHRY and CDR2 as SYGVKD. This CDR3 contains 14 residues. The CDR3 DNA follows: TGTGCCGCGAGCCGGGACCTTCCTCCGGATACGCAGTATTTT. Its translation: CAASRDLPPDTQYF.

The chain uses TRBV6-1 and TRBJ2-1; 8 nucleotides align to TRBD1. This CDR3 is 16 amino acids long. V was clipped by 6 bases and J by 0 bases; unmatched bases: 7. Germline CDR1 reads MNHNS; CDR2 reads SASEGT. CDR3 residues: CASRGQGPSSYNEQFF. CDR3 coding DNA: TGTGCCAGCAGAGGACAGGGACCTAGCTCCTACAATGAGCAGTTCTTC.

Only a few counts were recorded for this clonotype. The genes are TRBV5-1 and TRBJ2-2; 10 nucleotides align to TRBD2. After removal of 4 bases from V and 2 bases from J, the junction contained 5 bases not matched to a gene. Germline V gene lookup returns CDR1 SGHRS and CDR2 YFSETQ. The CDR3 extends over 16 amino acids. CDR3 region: CASSMRTSGNTGELFF. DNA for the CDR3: TGCGCCAGCAGCATGAGGACTAGCGGAAACACCGGGGAGCTGTTTTTT.

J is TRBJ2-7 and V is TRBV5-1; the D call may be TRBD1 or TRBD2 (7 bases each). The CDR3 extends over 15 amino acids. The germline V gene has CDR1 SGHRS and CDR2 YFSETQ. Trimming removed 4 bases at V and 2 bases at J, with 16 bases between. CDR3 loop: CASSPAGDRTYEQYF. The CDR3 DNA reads TGCGCCAGCAGCCCGGCGGGGGACAGAACCTACGAGCAGTACTTC. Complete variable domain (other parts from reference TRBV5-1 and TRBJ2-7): KAGVTQTPRYLIKTRGQQVTLSCSPISGHRSVSWYQQTPGQGLQFLFEYFSETQRNKGNFPGRFSGRQFSNSRSEMNVSTLELGDSALYLCASSPAGDRTYEQYFGPGTRLTVT.

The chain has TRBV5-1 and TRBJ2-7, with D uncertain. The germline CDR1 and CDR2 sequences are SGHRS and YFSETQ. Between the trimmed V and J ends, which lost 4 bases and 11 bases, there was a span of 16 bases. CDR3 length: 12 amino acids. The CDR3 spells CASSPGSSSEYF. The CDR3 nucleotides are TGCGCCAGCAGCCCGGGCTCTAGTTCCGAGTACTTC.

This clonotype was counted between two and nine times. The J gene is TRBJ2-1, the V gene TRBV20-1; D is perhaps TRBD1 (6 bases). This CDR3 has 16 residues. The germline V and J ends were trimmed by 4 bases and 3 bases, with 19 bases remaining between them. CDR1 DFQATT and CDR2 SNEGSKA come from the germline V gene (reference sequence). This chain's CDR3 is CSANRPGDIFYNEQFF. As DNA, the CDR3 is TGCAGTGCTAACCGACCCGGGGACATCTTCTACAATGAGCAGTTCTTC.

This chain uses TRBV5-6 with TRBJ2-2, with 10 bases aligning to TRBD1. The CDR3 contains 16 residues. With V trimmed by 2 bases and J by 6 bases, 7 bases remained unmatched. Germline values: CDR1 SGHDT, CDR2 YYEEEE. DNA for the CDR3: TGTGCCAGCAGCTTACTCCGGGACAGGGGAGCCGGGGAGCTGTTTTTT. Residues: CASSLLRDRGAGELFF.